Included here is one T cell receptor beta chain sequence, with context. This entry belongs to a study of T cell responses to AZD1222 COVID-19 vaccine. Between the trimmed V and J ends, which lost 4 bases and 7 bases, there was a span of 19 bases. This CDR3 comprises 15 residues. Germline-derived CDR1 and CDR2 are MNHEY and SVGEGT. The method was immunoSEQ multiplex PCR; TCRdb's version includes in-frame clones alone and lacks a portion of them. The sample has roughly 150,000 clones; 85% to 95% are singletons. Source: peripheral blood, taken on day 0 of AZD1222 vaccination. This chain links TRBV6-2 or TRBV6-3 with TRBJ2-5; perhaps TRBD2 as D (5 bases). This TCR was recovered from an adult in good health. This chain's CDR3 is CASSSPSSAAGTQYF. As DNA, the CDR3 is TGTGCCAGCAGTTCCCCTTCATCCGCGGCGGGGACCCAGTACTTC.